Listed here is a single TCR beta chain. The data were obtained in a study of blood T cell repertoires in COVID-19. Study overall: The cDNA or gDNA used as material had been derived from T cells, B-cell-depleted T cells, or PBMCs.

The CDR3 loop spans 12 amino acids. CDR1 is SQVTM and CDR2 is ANQGSEA in the germline V gene. The V segment lost 7 bases and the J segment 5 bases; nucleotides outside the gene matches: 4. Authors' analysis steps: From reference gene primer amplification, estimates of nucleated cell counts were derived. The protocol was immunoSEQ multiplex PCR, while the TCRdb copy is restricted to in-frame clones and leaves out a portion. That table gives V, J and clone size, and the DNA gave D and trimming. This sample has approximately 200,000 clones; about 90% occur once, and the top ten carry under 2.5%. This clonotype was sampled from a man between 40 and 49 years old with active or convalescent COVID-19. The chain couples TRBV29-1 to TRBJ2-7, with 11 positions matching TRBD2. Sequencing input: peripheral blood. DNA of the CDR3: TGCAGCGCGACACTAGCGGGAGACGAGCAGTACTTC. Translated: CSATLAGDEQYF.